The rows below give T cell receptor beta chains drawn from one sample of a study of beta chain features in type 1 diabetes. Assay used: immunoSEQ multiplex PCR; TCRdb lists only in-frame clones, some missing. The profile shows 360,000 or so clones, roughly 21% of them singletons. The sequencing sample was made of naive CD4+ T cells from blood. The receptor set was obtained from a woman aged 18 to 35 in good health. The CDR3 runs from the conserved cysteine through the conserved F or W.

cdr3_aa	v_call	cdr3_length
CASSTGTTYGYTF	TRBV6-5	13
CAWSLNDQPQHF	TRBV30	12
CASSSGFRAFF	TRBV6-5	11
CASSSRVRLRSLNEKLFF	TRBV27	18
CASGIQQKLFF	TRBV12-5	11
CASSLNDRVYGYTF	TRBV5-1	14
CASSSGGSQETQYF	TRBV11-2	14
CASSQDNRGSREQFF	TRBV4-1	15
CASSLLTASNYGYTF	TRBV5-4	15
CAIGGNTYEQYF	TRBV10-3	12
CATSRGQGDSPLHF	TRBV15	14
CASSPRRGGSHEQYF	TRBV7-8	15
CATSSGGSTEAFF	TRBV15	13
CASSEASGIETQYF	TRBV2	14
CASSLQGLAAGYEQYF	TRBV2	16
CASSPRFGGTEAFF	TRBV7-2	14
CAGEQGRKNNQPQHF	TRBV4-1	15
CASREGNQPQHF	TRBV19	12
CASSPSGGSDEQFF	TRBV7-9	14
CASSFPGGNEQFF	TRBV6-5	13
CASSYSSRITGELFF	TRBV6-5	15
CSVPHLKTGPNYGYTF	TRBV29-1	16
CASSQDQGKLYEQYF	TRBV4-2	15
CASSDSSGGSADTQYF	TRBV6-4	16